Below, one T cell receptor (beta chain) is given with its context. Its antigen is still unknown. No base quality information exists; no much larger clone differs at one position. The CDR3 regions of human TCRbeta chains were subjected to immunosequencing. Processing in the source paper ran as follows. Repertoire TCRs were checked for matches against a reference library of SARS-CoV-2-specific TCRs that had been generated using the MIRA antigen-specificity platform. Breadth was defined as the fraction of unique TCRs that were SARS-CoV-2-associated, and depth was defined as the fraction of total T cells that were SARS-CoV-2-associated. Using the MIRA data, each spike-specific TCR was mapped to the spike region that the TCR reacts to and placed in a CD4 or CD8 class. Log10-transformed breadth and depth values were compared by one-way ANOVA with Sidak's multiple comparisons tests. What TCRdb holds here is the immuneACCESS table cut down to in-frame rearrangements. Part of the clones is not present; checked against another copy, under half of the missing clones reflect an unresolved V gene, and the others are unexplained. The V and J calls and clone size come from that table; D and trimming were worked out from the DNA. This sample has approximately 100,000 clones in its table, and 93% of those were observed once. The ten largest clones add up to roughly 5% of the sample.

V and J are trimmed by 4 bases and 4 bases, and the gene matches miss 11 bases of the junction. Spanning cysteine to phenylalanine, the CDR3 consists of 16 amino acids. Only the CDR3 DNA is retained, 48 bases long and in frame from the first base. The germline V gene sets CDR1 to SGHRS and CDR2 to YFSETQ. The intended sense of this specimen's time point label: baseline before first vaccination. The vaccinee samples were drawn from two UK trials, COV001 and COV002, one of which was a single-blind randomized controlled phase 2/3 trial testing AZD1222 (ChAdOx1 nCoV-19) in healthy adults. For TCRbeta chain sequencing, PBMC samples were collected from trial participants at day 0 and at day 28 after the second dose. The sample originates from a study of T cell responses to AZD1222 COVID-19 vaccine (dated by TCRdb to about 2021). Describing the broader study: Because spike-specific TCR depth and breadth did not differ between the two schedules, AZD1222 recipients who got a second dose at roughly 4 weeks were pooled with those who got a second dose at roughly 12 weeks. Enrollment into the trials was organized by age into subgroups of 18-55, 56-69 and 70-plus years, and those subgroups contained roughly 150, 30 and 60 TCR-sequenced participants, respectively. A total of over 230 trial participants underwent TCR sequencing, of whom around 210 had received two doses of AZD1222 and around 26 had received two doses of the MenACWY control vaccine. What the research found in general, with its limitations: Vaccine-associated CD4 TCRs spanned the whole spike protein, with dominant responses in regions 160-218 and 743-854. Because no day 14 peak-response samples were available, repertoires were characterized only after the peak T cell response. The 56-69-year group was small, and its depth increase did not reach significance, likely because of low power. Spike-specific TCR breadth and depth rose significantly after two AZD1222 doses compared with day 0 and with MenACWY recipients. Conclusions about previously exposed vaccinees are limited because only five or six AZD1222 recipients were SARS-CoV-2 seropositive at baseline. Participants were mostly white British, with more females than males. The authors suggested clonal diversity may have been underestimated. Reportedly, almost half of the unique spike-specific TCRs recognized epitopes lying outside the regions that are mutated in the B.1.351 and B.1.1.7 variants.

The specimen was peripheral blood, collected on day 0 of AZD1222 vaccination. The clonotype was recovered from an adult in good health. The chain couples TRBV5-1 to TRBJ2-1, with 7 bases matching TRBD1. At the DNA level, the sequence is TGCGCCAGCAGCCTCGACAGGGATACTCTTTACAATGAGCAGTTCTTC. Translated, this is CASSLDRDTLYNEQFF.